One TCR beta chain is described in this entry. Antigen: not known. PCR used 60 Vbeta primers and 13 Jbeta primers. In the original workflow: A follow-up analysis tallied around 80 million unique TCR beta chains, roughly 9.9 million shared. Assay used: immunoSEQ multiplex PCR; TCRdb lists only in-frame clones, some missing. V and J calls and clone size are those listed in that table; D and trimming were worked out from the DNA. The table shows about 120,000 clones, with about 78% occurring only once. The CDR3 is made up of 16 amino acids. V was clipped by 0 bases and J by 1 base, with 13 bases between them. CDR1 SGHNT and CDR2 YYREEE come from the germline V gene (reference sequence). These data are taken from a study of cytomegalovirus exposure and HLA in healthy donors. Study-wide results and caveats: Reported performance of the classifier showed diagnosis of cytomegalovirus status with high specificity and sensitivity.

The chain uses TRBV5-4 and TRBJ1-2; perhaps TRBD1 as D (5 bases). Sequenced material: PBMCs. This sequence was found in a man aged 30 to 39 in good health and CMV-seronegative. The CDR3 reads CASSLASGVLNYGYTF. The CDR3 region has the DNA TGTGCCAGCAGCTTGGCCTCGGGGGTGCTTAACTATGGCTACACCTTC.